One and the same sample provided the 13 T cell receptor beta chains below, sequenced in a study of CD8+CD57+ T cells in acquired aplastic anemia. TCR beta VDJ combinations and CDR3 sequences were profiled from genomic DNA. TCRdb re-analysed the reads in MiXCR, keeping a single row per CDR3 protein. The table has about 150,000 distinct CDR3 sequences, roughly 54% seen once. Previously, flow cytometry had revealed CD8+CD57+ cell expansion in the patients chosen for sequencing. Sequenced input: sorted CD4+, CD8+, or CD8+CD57+ T cells (not recorded which) from PBMCs. Source of these receptors: a human donor with aplastic anemia.

In the case of this clonotype: The CDR3 ends on some other residue instead of the conserved phenylalanine or tryptophan, so this is likely a read error. The gene calls are TRBV6-5 and TRBJ2-7; possibly TRBD1 for D (5 bases). The CDR3 runs to 12 residues. Germline CDR1 is MNHEY and CDR2 is SVGAGI. V shed 2 bases and J shed 4 bases, with 6 bases lying between them. CDR3 loop: CASSYQGYEQYL. The CDR3 region has the DNA TGTGCCAGCAGTTACCAGGGTTACGAGCAGTACCTC.

This chain uses TRBV19 with TRBJ1-2; 8 bases line up with TRBD1. V gave up 4 bases and J gave up 6 bases; unmatched junction bases: 19. The germline V gene encodes CDR1 LNHDA and CDR2 SQIVND (reference sequence). CDR3 size: 18 residues. CDR3 protein: CASSNIGQGYIEEHGYTF. The CDR3 DNA follows: TGTGCCAGTAGTAATATCGGACAGGGTTACATTGAGGAGCATGGCTACACCTTC.

The rearrangement links TRBV2 to TRBJ1-5, with D possibly TRBD1 on 5 matching bases. The CDR3 is made up of 14 amino acids. In germline, CDR1 is SNHLY, CDR2 FYNNEI. Trimming stripped 4 bases from V and 6 bases from J, with 13 bases between. The CDR3 region is CASSVGPGGQPQHF. For the CDR3, the DNA is TGTGCCAGCAGTGTAGGGCCGGGGGGTCAGCCCCAGCATTTT.

J is TRBJ2-7 and V is TRBV5-1, with 10 positions matching TRBD1. Unmatched junction bases numbered 6, after V lost 2 bases and J lost 4 bases. From germline, CDR1 is SGHRS and CDR2 YFSETQ. The CDR3 has 15 amino acids. CDR3 loop: CASSFDRGRQYEQYF. In nucleotides, the CDR3 is TGCGCCAGCAGCTTTGACAGGGGGCGTCAGTACGAGCAGTACTTC.

Comments on this clonotype: A much larger clone is a single base away; this may be a read error. The rearrangement uses TRBV19 and TRBJ2-3, with D perhaps matching TRBD2 (5 bases). Germline CDR1 LNHDA, CDR2 SQIVND (reference sequence). The V gene lost 9 bases and the J gene lost 2 bases, with 6 bases spanning the gap. CDR3 length: 11 residues. The CDR3 region is CARRATDTQYF. The CDR3 DNA follows: TGTGCCAGGAGGGCCACAGATACGCAGTATTTT.

This clonotype occurred many times. The chain recombines TRBV28 with TRBJ2-1; D is possibly TRBD1 (5 bases). V was pared by 2 bases and J by 5 bases, with 10 bases between. Germline loops: CDR1 MDHEN, CDR2 SYDVKM. This CDR3 is 14 amino acids long. CDR3 in DNA: TGTGCCAGCAGTTTAGAGTCAGGGCACAATGAGCAGTTCTTC. Residues: CASSLESGHNEQFF.

The rearrangement uses TRBV9 and TRBJ2-3; D uncertain. The CDR3 spans 13 residues. Looked up from germline, CDR1 is SGDLS and CDR2 is YYNGEE. The ends were cut back, 0 bases at V and 4 bases at J, with 6 bases in the middle. CDR3 sequence: CASSVGVPDTQYF. CDR3 coding DNA: TGTGCCAGCAGCGTAGGGGTCCCAGATACGCAGTATTTT.

The J gene is TRBJ1-5, the V gene TRBV10-3; no definite D call. The germline V gene encodes CDR1 ENHRY and CDR2 SYGVKD. V was cut by 0 bases and J by 4 bases, with 10 bases left in between. The CDR3 has 15 amino acids. CDR3 DNA: TGTGCCATCAGTGAGTCCACAAGGAGTAATCAGCCCCAGCATTTT. Its translation: CAISESTRSNQPQHF.

This clonotype appeared many times. The gene calls are TRBV10-1 and TRBJ2-3, with D unclear. Trimming took 2 bases from V and 5 from J, leaving 11 bases between them. The germline gives CDR1 WNHNN, CDR2 SYGVQD (reference sequence). This CDR3 contains 14 residues. The CDR3 spells CASSETWTRDTQYF. The DNA for the CDR3 is TGCGCCAGCAGTGAGACGTGGACCCGAGATACGCAGTATTTT.

As regards this clonotype: Compared with germline, one end of the junction differs, possibly owing to a read error. The chain joins TRBV7-7 to TRBJ2-5; D gene uncertain. Germline assignment: CDR1 SSHAT and CDR2 FNYEAQ (reference sequence). This CDR3 region has 14 residues. CDR3 bases: TGTGCTAGCAGCAAAGCCCGTGACCAAGAGACCCAGTACTTC. Encoded protein: CASSKARDQETQYF. Full variable domain (rest looked up from reference TRBV7-7 and TRBJ2-5): GAGVSQSPRYKVTKRGQDVTLRCDPISSHATLYWYQQALGQGPEFLTYFNYEAQPDKSGLPSDRFSAERPEGSISTLTIQRTEQRDSAMYRCASSKARDQETQYFGPGTRLLVL.

The V call is TRBV20-1, the J call TRBJ2-3; the D is unclear. V gave up 5 bases and J gave up 1 base, with 13 bases separating them. CDR1 is DFQATT, CDR2 SNEGSKA, per germline (reference sequence). The CDR3 consists of 14 residues. CDR3 nucleotides: TGCAGTGCTCTGCCTCAGAGGCGCACAGATACGCAGTATTTT. Amino acid sequence: CSALPQRRTDTQYF.

This chain joins TRBV7-8 and TRBJ1-1, with D possibly TRBD1 on 5 matching bases. Trimming stripped 9 bases from V and 11 bases from J, with 16 bases between. The CDR3 spans 11 residues. Germline V gives CDR1 SGHVS, CDR2 FQNEAQ. The CDR3 reads CASSISGGAFF. CDR3 sequence (DNA): TGTGCCAGTAGCATTAGCGGGGGGGCTTTCTTT.

The table lists this clonotype with a count of one. A read error may explain this, as a much larger clone is one base away. The chain joins TRBV10-3 to TRBJ1-2; 9 nucleotides align to TRBD1. Germline CDR1 is ENHRY and CDR2 is SYGVKD. The CDR3 is 15 amino acids. Trimming took 3 bases from V and 1 from J; bases not matched to a gene: 3. CDR3 coding DNA: TGTGCCATCAGTGACGGGACAGGGTTTAACTATGGCTACACCTTC. It codes for CAISDGTGFNYGYTF.